This note documents a single T cell receptor beta chain sequence. The antigen remains unidentified. V lost 3 bases, J lost 0 bases, and 9 bases lay in between. The CDR3 loop spans 14 amino acids. The germline V gene encodes CDR1 SGHTS and CDR2 YDEGEE. This sample is drawn from a study of cytomegalovirus exposure and HLA in healthy donors. Study results and limitations: The presence/absence work took it that sequencing depth was about the same across donors. Many donors shared some public TCRs, even though most TCR sequences were rare.

PCR involved 60 Vbeta and 13 Jbeta primers. The method was immunoSEQ multiplex PCR; TCRdb's version includes in-frame clones alone and lacks a portion of them. This table has 97,000 or so clones, less than 10% appearing once. V and J are TRBV5-8 and TRBJ1-1, with D unclear. Sequenced sample: PBMCs. The sequence came from a man in his fifties or sixties in good health and CMV-seropositive. CDR3 sequence (DNA): TGTGCCAGCAGCTGTGGCTTCATGAACACTGAAGCTTTCTTT. Translating gives CASSCGFMNTEAFF.